The 30 T cell receptor beta chains in this list originate from one sample, sequenced in a study of blood T cell repertoires in COVID-19. Assay used: immunoSEQ multiplex PCR; TCRdb lists only in-frame clones, some missing. The repertoire holds some 130,000 clones, with roughly four fifths as singletons. Sequenced sample: peripheral blood. The source is a man aged 40-50 years with active or convalescent COVID-19.

The chain has TRBV7-2 and TRBJ2-7, with a possible D match to TRBD1 (6 bases). V lost 1 base, J lost 2 bases, and 12 bases lay in between. CDR3 size: 15 residues. CDR1 and CDR2 (germline): SGHTA, FQGNSA. CDR3 nucleotides: TGTGCCAGCAGCTTAGGGTGGACAGCCACCTACGAGCAGTACTTC. The encoded protein is CASSLGWTATYEQYF.

The chain couples TRBV2 to TRBJ2-5; 8 bases map to TRBD2. Germline loops: CDR1 SNHLY, CDR2 FYNNEI. V lost 3 bases, J lost 5 bases, and 5 bases stayed unmatched. This CDR3 spans 14 amino acids. CDR3 amino acids: CASSDRGGGETQYF. CDR3 sequence (DNA): TGTGCCAGCAGTGACCGGGGGGGAGGGGAGACCCAGTACTTC.

This rearrangement joins TRBV27 to TRBJ2-7, with TRBD1 matching over 9 bases. CDR3 length: 14 amino acids. CDR1 MNHEY and CDR2 SMNVEV come from the germline V gene (reference sequence). V dropped 5 bases and J dropped 6; count of bases not matched to a gene: 8. CDR3 bases: TGTGCCAGCAGTCCCTCGACAGGGGGTCGCGAGCAGTACTTC. This encodes CASSPSTGGREQYF.

The chain uses TRBV24-1 and TRBJ1-2; D might be TRBD1 (5 bases). Trimming pared 4 bases from V and 4 bases from J, leaving 15 bases between. This CDR3 is built from 15 residues. From germline, CDR1 is KGHDR and CDR2 SFDVKD. The CDR3 sequence: CATSDHAMTAYGYTF. The CDR3 region has the DNA TGTGCCACCAGTGACCATGCTATGACAGCCTATGGCTACACCTTC.

The chain uses TRBV18 and TRBJ2-7, with 8 bases matching TRBD1. Unmatched junction bases numbered 5, after V lost 4 bases and J lost 0 bases. CDR3 length equals 15 residues. Germline V gives CDR1 KGHSH, CDR2 LQKENI. CDR3 in DNA: TGTGCCAGCTCACTAGGGACAGGTTCCTCCTACGAGCAGTACTTC. It yields the protein CASSLGTGSSYEQYF.

This clone was detected a few times. The chain carries TRBV19 and TRBJ1-5; 8 bases align to TRBD1. Germline V lookup: CDR1 LNHDA, CDR2 SQIVND (reference sequence). CDR3 length equals 14 residues. With 6 bases clipped from V and 5 bases from J, the junction kept 6 bases outside the gene matches. The chain's CDR3 is CASSKTGGDQPQHF. The CDR3 DNA is TGTGCCAGTAGCAAAACAGGGGGGGATCAGCCCCAGCATTTT.

This chain connects TRBV4-3 to TRBJ2-3, with a tentative D call TRBD2 (6 bases). Trimming shortened V by 2 bases and J by 0 bases, and 9 bases separated the two germline ends. CDR3 length: 15 residues. Germline V CDR1 and CDR2: LGHNA, YSLEER. Here the CDR3 reads CASSQMGGSTDTQYF. The CDR3, as DNA: TGCGCCAGCAGCCAAATGGGGGGTAGCACAGATACGCAGTATTTT.

This clone was recorded many times. V is TRBV14 and J is TRBJ1-2; a possible D gene is TRBD1 (5 bases). Trimming shortened V by 0 bases and J by 5 bases, and 7 bases separated the two germline ends. The CDR3 spans 13 residues. Per germline, CDR1 SGHDN and CDR2 FVKESK. DNA for the CDR3: TGTGCCAGCAGCCAAGACGGACAATATGGCTACACCTTC. Protein sequence: CASSQDGQYGYTF. The variable domain in full, completed from reference TRBV14 and TRBJ1-2, reads EAGVTQFPSHSVIEKGQTVTLRCDPISGHDNLYWYRRVMGKEIKFLLHFVKESKQDESGMPNNRFLAERTGGTYSTLKVQPAELEDSGVYFCASSQDGQYGYTFGSGTRLTVV.

This clone appeared once. V is TRBV5-4 and J is TRBJ2-5; D perhaps matches TRBD2 (6 bases). CDR1 SGHNT and CDR2 YYREEE come from the germline V gene (reference sequence). The CDR3 is 16 residues long. The ends were cut back, 4 bases at V and 2 bases at J, with 18 bases in the middle. The CDR3 protein is CASSAPGSGRQETQYF. The CDR3 coding sequence is TGTGCCAGCAGCGCCCCCGGGAGCGGGCGGCAAGAGACCCAGTACTTC.

This clone appeared once. The gene calls are TRBV11-2 and TRBJ2-7; tentative D call: TRBD1 (6 bases). This CDR3 spans 14 amino acids. Germline loops: CDR1 SGHAT, CDR2 FQNNGV. The ends were cut back, 3 bases at V and 1 base at J, with 10 bases in the middle. The DNA for the CDR3 is TGTGCCAGCAGCTTGCCAACAGGGTCCTACGAGCAGTACTTC. This sequence encodes CASSLPTGSYEQYF. The full variable domain, rest sourced from reference TRBV11-2 and TRBJ2-7, is EAGVAQSPRYKIIEKRQSVAFWCNPISGHATLYWYQQILGQGPKLLIQFQNNGVVDDSQLPKDRFSAERLKGVDSTLKIQPAKLEDSAVYLCASSLPTGSYEQYFGPGTRLTVT.

V and J are TRBV6-5 and TRBJ2-7; 8 nucleotides align to TRBD1. The CDR3 has 14 amino acids. Germline lookup yields CDR1 MNHEY and CDR2 SVGAGI. The V gene end was trimmed by 6 bases and the J gene end by 6 bases; junction bases not matched to a gene: 10. This CDR3 is CASSSPTGTGEQYF. The CDR3 nucleotides read TGTGCCAGCAGCTCGCCGACAGGGACAGGCGAGCAGTACTTC.

The rearrangement uses TRBV19 and TRBJ1-5, with 9 positions matching TRBD1. This CDR3 region has 15 residues. The germline V gene has CDR1 LNHDA and CDR2 SQIVND (reference sequence). The V gene end was trimmed by 10 bases and the J gene end by 2 bases; junction bases not matched to a gene: 9. For the CDR3, the DNA is TGTGCCACCAAATCGGACAGGGGTGGCAATCAGCCCCAGCATTTT. The encoded protein is CATKSDRGGNQPQHF.

The J gene is TRBJ2-3, the V gene TRBV2, with TRBD1 matching over 12 bases. Germline CDR1 SNHLY, CDR2 FYNNEI. The CDR3 totals 16 residues. V shed 7 bases, J shed 6 bases, and the junction held 11 bases outside the gene matches. The CDR3 loop is CASTIGTGGEGDTQYF. In DNA, the CDR3 is TGTGCCAGCACGATAGGGACAGGGGGCGAGGGGGATACGCAGTATTTT. The full variable domain, completed using reference TRBV2 and TRBJ2-3, is EPEVTQTPSHQVTQMGQEVILRCVPISNHLYFYWYRQILGQKVEFLVSFYNNEISEKSEIFDDQFSVERPDGSNFTLKIRSTKLEDSAMYFCASTIGTGGEGDTQYFGPGTRLTVL.

This clone showed up just once. This chain joins TRBV6-5 and TRBJ1-2, with D possibly matching TRBD1 (6 bases). Trimming took 3 bases from V and 7 from J, leaving 15 bases between them. Germline V gene sequence: CDR1 MNHEY, CDR2 SVGAGI. The CDR3 is 14 residues long. Here the CDR3 DNA reads TGTGCCAGCAGTTATCGGCCCCAGGGGAGTGGCTACACCTTC. This encodes CASSYRPQGSGYTF.

The gene calls are TRBV21-1 and TRBJ1-4; the D call of TRBD1 is as the table states it, not checked on the DNA. TRBV21-1 is described as a pseudogene. This CDR3 has 13 amino acids. Written as DNA, the CDR3 is TGTGCCAGCAGCCGGGACGGCAGGGGAAAACTGTTTTTT. Encoded protein: CASSRDGRGKLFF.

The V gene is TRBV5-1, the J gene TRBJ1-4, with D maybe TRBD1 (5 bases). V was pared by 0 bases and J by 3 bases, with 6 bases between. Germline V lookup: CDR1 SGHRS, CDR2 YFSETQ. This CDR3 is 14 amino acids long. The CDR3 region has the DNA TGCGCCAGCAGCTTGGGGACATCTAATGAAAAACTGTTTTTT. Residues: CASSLGTSNEKLFF. The full variable domain, in which reference TRBV5-1 and TRBJ1-4 provide the parts outside the CDR3, is KAGVTQTPRYLIKTRGQQVTLSCSPISGHRSVSWYQQTPGQGLQFLFEYFSETQRNKGNFPGRFSGRQFSNSRSEMNVSTLELGDSALYLCASSLGTSNEKLFFGSGTQLSVL.

The chain combines TRBV6-5 with TRBJ2-7, with TRBD1 as a possible D gene (6 bases). Trimming cost V 5 bases and J 3 bases, with 11 bases left between them. The CDR3 sequence is 13 residues long. In germline, CDR1 is MNHEY, CDR2 SVGAGI. The CDR3 region has the DNA TGTGCCAGCAGTCGACAGGAACTCTACGAGCAGTACTTC. It specifies CASSRQELYEQYF.

The V call is TRBV6-2 or TRBV6-3, the J call TRBJ1-6, with D tentatively TRBD1 (5 bases). V was trimmed by 5 bases and J by 9 bases, leaving 20 bases between them. Germline V gene data show CDR1 as MNHEY and CDR2 as SVGEGT. The CDR3 has 16 amino acids. The CDR3 is CASSKGPRESVSPLHF. Here the CDR3 DNA reads TGTGCCAGCAGTAAGGGCCCCAGGGAAAGCGTTTCACCCCTCCACTTT.

This chain uses TRBV30 with TRBJ1-1; 9 bases fit TRBD1. The germline gives CDR1 GTSNPN, CDR2 SVGIG (reference sequence). J gave up 7 bases and V 8 bases, and 5 bases lay outside the gene matches. This CDR3 is 11 amino acids long. This chain's CDR3 is CAQQGAVEAFF. As DNA, the CDR3 is TGTGCCCAACAGGGGGCTGTTGAAGCTTTCTTT.

The gene calls are TRBV4-2 and TRBJ1-5; 8 bases line up with TRBD1. J lost 5 bases, V lost 0 bases, and 9 bases had no gene match. This CDR3 contains 17 residues. Germline lookup yields CDR1 LGHNA and CDR2 YNFKEQ. CDR3 in DNA: TGTGCCAGCAGCCAAGACGGAGGACAGGGCTCGTATCAGCCCCAGCATTTT. Translated: CASSQDGGQGSYQPQHF.

The rearrangement links TRBV10-3 to TRBJ1-1; TRBD1 matches 7 bases. This CDR3 contains 16 residues. The V gene end was trimmed by 0 bases and the J gene end by 4 bases; junction bases not matched to a gene: 8. Germline CDR1 reads ENHRY; CDR2 reads SYGVKD. DNA of the CDR3: TGTGCCATCAGTGAGTCAGGGCAGGGGGGCGGCACTGAAGCTTTCTTT. Protein product: CAISESGQGGGTEAFF.

The rearrangement links TRBV5-1 to TRBJ2-1; TRBD2 agrees at 11 bases. The CDR3 spans 13 residues. Germline V gene lookup returns CDR1 SGHRS and CDR2 YFSETQ. V was clipped by 8 bases and J by 8 bases; unmatched bases: 6. The CDR3 DNA sequence: TGCGCCAGAAGGACTAGCGGGCCCCATGAGCAGTTCTTC. As protein: CARRTSGPHEQFF.

The table lists this clone with a count of one. J is TRBJ1-2 and V is TRBV30; TRBD1 agrees at 8 bases. Germline values: CDR1 GTSNPN, CDR2 SVGIG (reference sequence). The CDR3 runs to 14 residues. The trim removed 3 bases at V and 4 bases at J, leaving 7 bases unmatched. The chain's CDR3 is CAWSADRALYGYTF. CDR3 bases: TGTGCCTGGAGCGCGGACAGGGCACTCTATGGCTACACCTTC.

The chain combines TRBV19 with TRBJ2-3, with D maybe TRBD2 (7 bases). The CDR3 runs to 15 residues. The V and J ends lost 6 bases and 1 base respectively, with 14 bases between them. The germline V gene encodes CDR1 LNHDA and CDR2 SQIVND (reference sequence). As DNA, the CDR3 is TGTGCCAGTAGGGGGGGGCAGCACCGCACAGATACGCAGTATTTT. The encoded protein is CASRGGQHRTDTQYF.

To note about this clone: Other nucleotide sequences from this sample produce the same CDR3. The rearrangement joins TRBV18 to TRBJ2-3, with D perhaps matching TRBD2 (6 bases). From germline, CDR1 is KGHSH and CDR2 LQKENI. Trimming cost V 3 bases and J 1 base, with 14 bases left between them. CDR3 length: 16 amino acids. The DNA for the CDR3 is TGTGCCAGCTCACCTCGTTCACGCGGGGGCACAGATACGCAGTATTTT. Its protein product is CASSPRSRGGTDTQYF.

The chain employs TRBV2 and TRBJ2-2; D might be TRBD1 (5 bases). Trimming removed 8 bases from V and 3 bases from J, with 13 bases in between. CDR1 and CDR2 from the germline V gene are SNHLY and FYNNEI. The CDR3 is 14 residues long. CDR3 sequence reads: CASGGRADTGELFF. In DNA form, the CDR3 reads TGTGCCAGCGGCGGCAGGGCCGACACCGGGGAGCTGTTTTTT.

CDR3 sequence: CASSKSPGSNTEAFF. The CDR3 nucleotides are TGTGCCAGCAGCAAATCCCCGGGATCGAACACTGAAGCTTTCTTT. The chain joins TRBV21-1 to TRBJ1-1. TRBV21-1 is a known pseudogene. This CDR3 has 15 amino acids.

The chain joins TRBV18 to TRBJ2-2; D might be TRBD1 (6 bases). CDR1 and CDR2 from the germline V gene are KGHSH and LQKENI. Deletions cut 4 bases from V and 6 bases from J, with 12 bases between. The CDR3 totals 14 residues. The CDR3 here is CASSLREGAGELFF. CDR3 in DNA: TGTGCCAGCTCACTCCGCGAGGGGGCCGGGGAGCTGTTTTTT.

The chain carries TRBV6-1 and TRBJ1-5; 7 nucleotides align to TRBD1. The V and J ends lost 2 bases and 6 bases, in that order; junction bases with no gene match: 4. The CDR3 runs 14 residues. From germline, CDR1 is MNHNS and CDR2 SASEGT. In DNA form, the CDR3 reads TGTGCCAGCAGTGAAAGGGCAGGGGGTCAGCCCCAGCATTTT. This sequence encodes CASSERAGGQPQHF.

V is TRBV11-1 and J is TRBJ2-5; 14 bases are shared with TRBD2. The CDR3 length is 16 residues. The V gene's germline CDR1 is SGHAT and CDR2 FQDESV (reference sequence). The V gene end was trimmed by 5 bases and the J gene end by 5 bases; junction bases not matched to a gene: 7. The CDR3 reads CASSRTSGGPRETQYF. In nucleotides, the CDR3 is TGTGCCAGCAGCCGGACTAGCGGGGGGCCGAGGGAGACCCAGTACTTC. Full variable domain (remainder filled in from reference TRBV11-1 and TRBJ2-5): EAEVAQSPRYKITEKSQAVAFWCDPISGHATLYWYRQILGQGPELLVQFQDESVVDDSQLPKDRFSAERLKGVDSTLKIQPAELGDSAMYLCASSRTSGGPRETQYFGPGTRLLVL.